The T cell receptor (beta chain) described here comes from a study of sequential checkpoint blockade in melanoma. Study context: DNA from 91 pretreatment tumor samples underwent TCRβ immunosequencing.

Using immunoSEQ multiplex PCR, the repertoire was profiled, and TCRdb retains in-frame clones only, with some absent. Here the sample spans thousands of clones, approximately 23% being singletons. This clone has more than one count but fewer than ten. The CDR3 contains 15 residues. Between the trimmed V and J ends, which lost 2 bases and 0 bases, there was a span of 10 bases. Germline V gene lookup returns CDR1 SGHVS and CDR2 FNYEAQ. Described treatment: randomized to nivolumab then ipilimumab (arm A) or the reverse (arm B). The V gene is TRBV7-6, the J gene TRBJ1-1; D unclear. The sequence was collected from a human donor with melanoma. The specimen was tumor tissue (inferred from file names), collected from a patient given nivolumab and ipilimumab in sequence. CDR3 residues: CASSLISDMNTEAFF. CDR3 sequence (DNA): TGTGCCAGCAGCTTAATCTCAGATATGAACACTGAAGCTTTCTTT.